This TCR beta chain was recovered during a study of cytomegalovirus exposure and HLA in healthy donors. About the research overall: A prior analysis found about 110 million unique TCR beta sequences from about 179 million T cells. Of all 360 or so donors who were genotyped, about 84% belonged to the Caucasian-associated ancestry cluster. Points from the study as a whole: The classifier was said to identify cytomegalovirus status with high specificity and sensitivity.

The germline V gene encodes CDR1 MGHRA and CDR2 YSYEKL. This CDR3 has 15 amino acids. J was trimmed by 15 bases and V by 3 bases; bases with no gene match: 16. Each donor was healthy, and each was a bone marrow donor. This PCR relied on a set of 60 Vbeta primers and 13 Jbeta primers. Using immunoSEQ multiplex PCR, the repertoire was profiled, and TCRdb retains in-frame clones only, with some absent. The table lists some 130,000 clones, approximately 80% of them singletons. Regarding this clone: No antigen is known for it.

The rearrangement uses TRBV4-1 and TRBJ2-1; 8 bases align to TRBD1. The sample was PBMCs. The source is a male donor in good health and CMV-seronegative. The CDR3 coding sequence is TGCGCCAGCAGCCAGGACAGGGCCGGGAGAGGCCTTGGGTTCTTC. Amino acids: CASSQDRAGRGLGFF.